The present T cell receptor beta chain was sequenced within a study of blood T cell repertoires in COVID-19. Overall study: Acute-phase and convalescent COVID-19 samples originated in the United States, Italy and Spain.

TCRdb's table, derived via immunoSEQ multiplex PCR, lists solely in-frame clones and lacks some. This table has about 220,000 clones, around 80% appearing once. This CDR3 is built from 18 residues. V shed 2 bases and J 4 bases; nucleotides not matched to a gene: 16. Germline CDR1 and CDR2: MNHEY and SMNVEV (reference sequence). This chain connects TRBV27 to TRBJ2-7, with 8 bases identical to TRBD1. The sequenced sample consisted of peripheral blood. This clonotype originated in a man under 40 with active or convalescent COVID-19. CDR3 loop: CASSLRGQAILRTYEQYF. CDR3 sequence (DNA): TGTGCCAGCAGTTTAAGGGGACAGGCCATTCTACGTACTTACGAGCAGTACTTC.